Sequencing of this T cell receptor beta chain was carried out in a study of T cell responses to AZD1222 COVID-19 vaccine. Study context: Pooled together were second doses at about 4 or about 12 weeks.

CDR1 is LGHNA, CDR2 YSLEER, per germline. Trimming removed 5 bases from V and 2 bases from J, with 13 bases in between. This CDR3 comprises 14 residues. Comment on this clone: The antigen remains undetermined.

The data were produced by immunoSEQ multiplex PCR, yet TCRdb's version contains in-frame clones alone and is incomplete. The data contain roughly 110,000 clones, 80% to 85% of them singletons. Notes on the study in general: Mostly white British, mostly female donors; authors suggested clonal diversity may be underestimated.

This TCR derives from an adult in good health. This rearrangement joins TRBV4-3 to TRBJ2-7; the D gene is possibly TRBD2 (7 bases). The specimen was peripheral blood, collected on day 0 of AZD1222 vaccination. The CDR3 loop is CASSAGRGPYEQYF. In nucleotides, the CDR3 is TGCGCCAGCAGCGCAGGGCGGGGGCCCTACGAGCAGTACTTC.